These 20 T cell receptor beta chains were all obtained from the same sample, sequenced in a study of OX40 agonist ivuxolimab in advanced cancers. TCRdb keeps only in-frame clones here, not all; method: immunoSEQ multiplex PCR. The sample lists some 94,000 clones; under 95% were seen once. The starting material was CD4+ or CD8+ T cells sorted from blood, obtained in a trial of the OX40 agonist ivuxolimab. The source of these receptors is an adult with an advanced solid tumor such as melanoma, head and neck, liver or kidney cancer.

The chain carries TRBV7-8 and TRBJ2-7; 7 bases fit TRBD2. The CDR3 loop spans 17 amino acids. Per the germline V gene, CDR1 is SGHVS and CDR2 is FQNEAQ. V shed 5 bases and J 4 bases; nucleotides not matched to a gene: 17. CDR3 DNA: TGTGCCAGCAGCCTAGAAGACACCCGGGACTACGGTTACGAGCAGTACTTC. Protein product: CASSLEDTRDYGYEQYF. The complete variable domain, with remaining parts taken from reference TRBV7-8 and TRBJ2-7, reads GAGVSQSPRYKVAKRGQDVALRCDPISGHVSLFWYQQALGQGPEFLTYFQNEAQLDKSGLPSDRFFAERPEGSVSTLKIQRTQQEDSAVYLCASSLEDTRDYGYEQYFGPGTRLTVT.

The rearrangement uses TRBV11-2 and TRBJ2-1; 10 bases are shared with TRBD1. Germline lookup yields CDR1 SGHAT and CDR2 FQNNGV. This CDR3 region has 15 residues. After removal of 5 bases from V and 3 bases from J, the junction contained 4 bases not matched to a gene. The CDR3 is CASSLGTGDYNEQFF. In DNA form, the CDR3 reads TGTGCCAGCAGCCTAGGGACAGGGGACTACAATGAGCAGTTCTTC.

The chain joins TRBV13 to TRBJ2-1; 8 bases match TRBD2. CDR1 PRHDT and CDR2 FYEKMQ come from the germline V gene (reference sequence). This CDR3 is 13 amino acids long. Germline trimming cut 0 bases from V and 15 bases from J; bases unmatched to any gene: 7. CDR3 nucleotides: TGTGCCAGCAGCTTAGGGGACAGCGGGGGTTGGTTCTTC. Amino acid sequence: CASSLGDSGGWFF. The entire variable domain, with the rest obtained from reference TRBV13 and TRBJ2-1, is as follows: AAGVIQSPRHLIKEKRETATLKCYPIPRHDTVYWYQQGPGQDPQFLISFYEKMQSDKGSIPDRFSAQQFSDYHSELNMSSLELGDSALYFCASSLGDSGGWFFGPGTRLTVL.

The chain recombines TRBV5-4 with TRBJ2-1; unclear D gene. With 0 bases removed from V and 10 bases from J, the gap between germline ends came to 5 bases. Germline V CDR1 and CDR2: SGHNT, YYREEE (reference sequence). The CDR3 has 11 amino acids. The DNA of the CDR3 is TGTGCCAGCAGCTTGGTCCAGGAGCAGTTCTTC. Its translation: CASSLVQEQFF.

The chain uses TRBV11-1 and TRBJ2-7; D unresolved. The CDR3 covers 12 residues. The ends were cut back, 5 bases at V and 7 bases at J, with 12 bases in the middle. CDR1 SGHAT and CDR2 FQDESV come from the germline V gene (reference sequence). In DNA, the CDR3 is TGTGCCAGCAGCCCAGGCGCGTGGGAGCAGTACTTC. Its protein is CASSPGAWEQYF.

The rearrangement joins TRBV9 to TRBJ2-2; no clear D. CDR3 length equals 15 residues. V was trimmed by 3 bases and J by 4 bases, leaving 13 bases between them. Germline lookup yields CDR1 SGDLS and CDR2 YYNGEE. CDR3: CASSAERQFTGELFF. CDR3 sequence (DNA): TGTGCCAGCAGCGCCGAACGACAATTCACCGGGGAGCTGTTTTTT.

The gene calls are TRBV4-2 and TRBJ2-2; D is uncertain. The CDR3 has 12 amino acids. Trimming pared 1 base from V and 8 bases from J, leaving 5 bases between. Per the germline V gene, CDR1 is LGHNA and CDR2 is YNFKEQ. CDR3 residues: CASSQVTGELFF. The CDR3 DNA sequence: TGTGCCAGCAGCCAAGTTACGGGGGAGCTGTTTTTT.

The chain joins TRBV5-5 to TRBJ2-3, with a weak D call TRBD2 (7 bases). Germline V gene sequence: CDR1 SGHKS, CDR2 YYEKEE (reference sequence). This CDR3 has 15 amino acids. V was trimmed by 0 bases and J by 6 bases, leaving 14 bases between them. The CDR3 region is CASSLEGGLGDTQYF. CDR3 DNA sequence: TGTGCCAGCAGCTTGGAGGGGGGGCTGGGTGATACGCAGTATTTT.

The chain employs TRBV19 and TRBJ2-5; D possibly corresponds to TRBD1 (5 bases). Germline CDR1 is LNHDA and CDR2 is SQIVND (reference sequence). This CDR3 spans 15 amino acids. The ends were cut back, 6 bases at V and 1 base at J, with 15 bases in the middle. In DNA, the CDR3 is TGTGCCAGTAGCCTTGGGGCCACCATCCAAGAGACCCAGTACTTC. The encoded protein is CASSLGATIQETQYF.

The chain joins TRBV27 to TRBJ2-5; a possible D gene is TRBD1 (7 bases). The germline gives CDR1 MNHEY, CDR2 SMNVEV (reference sequence). This CDR3 contains 13 residues. Trimming removed 7 bases from V and 4 bases from J, with 13 bases in between. The CDR3 bases are TGTGCCAGCACCCGACAGGGAGGAGAGACCCAGTACTTC. This gives the protein CASTRQGGETQYF.

The chain has TRBV27 and TRBJ2-7; TRBD1 is a possible D gene (6 bases). Germline V gene sequence: CDR1 MNHEY, CDR2 SMNVEV (reference sequence). Trimming left V 4 bases short and J 3 bases short, with 16 bases between. There are 15 residues in the CDR3. CDR3: CASSSSTGSGYEQYF. Written as DNA, the CDR3 is TGTGCCAGCAGTTCCTCGACAGGTTCCGGCTACGAGCAGTACTTC.

The V gene is TRBV7-2, the J gene TRBJ2-7, with D perhaps TRBD1 or TRBD2 (5 bases each). The CDR3 has 13 amino acids. Trimming removed 0 bases at V and 5 bases at J, with 8 bases between. The germline gives CDR1 SGHTA, CDR2 FQGNSA. Here the CDR3 reads CASSLARGNEQYF. As DNA, the CDR3 is TGTGCCAGCAGCTTAGCGAGGGGTAACGAGCAGTACTTC.

The chain uses TRBV14 and TRBJ1-2, with a tentative D call TRBD1 (5 bases). V lost 2 bases and J 3 bases, leaving 13 bases between the germline ends. In germline, CDR1 is SGHDN, CDR2 FVKESK. CDR3 length: 15 residues. The chain's CDR3 is CASSQFQGGDYGYTF. CDR3 bases: TGTGCCAGCAGCCAATTTCAGGGTGGGGACTATGGCTACACCTTC.

This clone turned up a few times. This sequence joins TRBV7-2 and TRBJ1-6, with 7 bases fitting TRBD1. V lost 5 bases, J lost 7 bases, and 14 bases stayed unmatched. The CDR3 is made up of 17 amino acids. In germline, CDR1 is SGHTA, CDR2 FQGNSA. The DNA of the CDR3 is TGTGCCAGCAGCCCTAGCGGAGGGGGCGCCGGAAATTCACCCCTCCACTTT. Translated: CASSPSGGGAGNSPLHF.

The chain couples TRBV6-1 to TRBJ1-2; D not resolved. V lost 7 bases to trimming and J lost 8 bases, with 11 bases between them. The CDR3 contains 11 residues. Germline V CDR1 and CDR2: MNHNS, SASEGT. The CDR3 DNA reads as TGTGCCAGCACTTCCCTTGGCGGCTACACCTTC. Amino acid sequence: CASTSLGGYTF.

The CDR3 is CATSARTAPGGNGYTF. In DNA form, the CDR3 reads TGTGCCACCAGCGCCAGGACGGCCCCGGGGGGTAATGGCTACACCTTC. The chain has TRBV15 and TRBJ1-2, with D maybe TRBD1 (5 bases). Trimming shortened V by 5 bases and J by 6 bases, and 22 bases separated the two germline ends. The length of the CDR3 is 16 residues. Germline V CDR1 and CDR2: LNHNV, YYDKDF (reference sequence).

Only one count was recorded for this clone. The chain joins TRBV13 to TRBJ1-1; D uncertain. The length of the CDR3 is 15 residues. The V and J ends lost 0 bases and 7 bases respectively, with 15 bases between them. Germline V CDR1 and CDR2: PRHDT, FYEKMQ (reference sequence). For the CDR3, the DNA is TGTGCCAGCAGCTTAGGAGTTCGGGTCTCCGGTGAAGCTTTCTTT. Translation gives CASSLGVRVSGEAFF. The variable domain in full, completed from reference TRBV13 and TRBJ1-1, reads AAGVIQSPRHLIKEKRETATLKCYPIPRHDTVYWYQQGPGQDPQFLISFYEKMQSDKGSIPDRFSAQQFSDYHSELNMSSLELGDSALYFCASSLGVRVSGEAFFGQGTRLTVV.

V and J are TRBV30 and TRBJ1-2; 8 bases match TRBD1. V shed 1 base, J shed 1 base, and the junction held 2 bases outside the gene matches. The CDR3 contains 14 residues. From germline, CDR1 is GTSNPN and CDR2 SVGIG (reference sequence). In DNA form, the CDR3 reads TGTGCCTGGAGTGGACAGGGGAATAACTATGGCTACACCTTC. Protein product: CAWSGQGNNYGYTF.

V is TRBV28 and J is TRBJ2-7; tentative D call: TRBD1 (6 bases). The CDR3 is 15 residues long. The germline gives CDR1 MDHEN, CDR2 SYDVKM. V was trimmed by 5 bases and J by 0 bases, leaving 14 bases between them. CDR3 in amino acids: CASSTPRGLSYEQYF. CDR3 coding DNA: TGTGCCAGCAGTACCCCCAGGGGCCTCTCCTACGAGCAGTACTTC.

The chain couples TRBV4-3 to TRBJ1-6, with D unresolved. This CDR3 has 17 residues. The V end lost 4 bases, the J end lost 2 bases, and 15 bases lay between the germline ends. Per germline, CDR1 LGHNA and CDR2 YSLEER. The CDR3 region has the DNA TGCGCCAGCAGCCCCACATTCCCTTTGACCTATAATTCACCCCTCCACTTT. Its translation: CASSPTFPLTYNSPLHF.